The 18 T cell receptor beta chains given below trace back to one sample, sequenced in a study. TCRdb reprocessed the 5' RACE reads with MiXCR, giving one entry per CDR3 protein. The table lists 6,000 or so distinct CDR3 sequences, around 66% of them singletons, with about 3.9% in the top ten. Sample: memory CD4+ T cells sorted from a lymph node. Subset in this sample: memory CD4+ T cells, CD4+CD45RO+CD25-. All receptors derive from a female donor with breast cancer.

The chain couples TRBV5-1 to TRBJ2-2; 7 nucleotides match TRBD2. The J segment lost 6 bases and the V segment lost 0 bases, leaving 8 bases of the junction unmatched. Per germline, CDR1 SGHRS and CDR2 YFSETQ. The CDR3 contains 16 residues. The CDR3 DNA follows: TGCGCCAGCAGCTTGGTGGCGGGAGATTCCGCCGGGGAGCTGTTTTTT. This translates into CASSLVAGDSAGELFF.

The rearrangement joins TRBV5-1 to TRBJ2-5; tentative D call: TRBD1 (6 bases). The V gene lost 1 base and the J gene lost 10 bases, with 26 bases spanning the gap. The CDR3 loop spans 17 amino acids. Germline assignment: CDR1 SGHRS and CDR2 YFSETQ. CDR3 nucleotides: TGCGCCAGCAGCTTGTCGGCACAGTTGGACAGACTTCAGGACCAGTACTTC. It specifies CASSLSAQLDRLQDQYF.

The CDR3 nucleotides read TGTGCCAGCAGTTCAACCCAGGGTGACTATGGCTACACCTTC. Protein product: CASSSTQGDYGYTF. The chain joins TRBV28 to TRBJ1-2; TRBD1 is a possible D gene (5 bases). Per germline, CDR1 MDHEN and CDR2 SYDVKM. The CDR3 extends over 14 amino acids. V was clipped by 4 bases and J by 3 bases, with 12 bases between them.

As concerns this clonotype: Since a much larger clone is just one base distant, this may be a read error. This chain links TRBV5-1 with TRBJ2-7; possible D gene TRBD1, 6 bases. CDR3 size: 18 residues. The V and J ends lost 3 bases and 1 base respectively, with 23 bases between them. The V gene's germline CDR1 is SGHRS and CDR2 YFSETQ. The CDR3 loop reads CASSSSGQGPQFSYEQYF. Here the CDR3 DNA reads TGCGCCAGCAGCTCCTCGGGGCAGGGGCCCCAATTTTCCTACGAGCAGTACTTC.

The chain has TRBV7-3 and TRBJ1-2; D not certain. CDR3 size: 9 residues. Germline-derived CDR1 and CDR2 are SGHTA and FQGTGA. Trimming removed 4 bases from V and 11 bases from J, with 5 bases in between. CDR3 bases: TGTGCCAGCAGCTCCCAATACACCTTC. This gives the protein CASSSQYTF.

This clonotype was counted between two and nine times. The chain couples TRBV20-1 to TRBJ1-1; D uncertain. The CDR3 is made up of 14 amino acids. The V and J ends lost 0 bases and 4 bases respectively, with 12 bases between them. Germline CDR1 is DFQATT and CDR2 is SNEGSKA (reference sequence). CDR3 sequence (DNA): TGCAGTGCTAGAGACCTAAGAGGTTTCACTGAAGCTTTCTTT. The encoded protein is CSARDLRGFTEAFF.

The chain uses TRBV12-3 or TRBV12-4 and TRBJ1-5; D not resolved. The CDR3 is made up of 12 amino acids. V was clipped by 6 bases and J by 3 bases, with 6 bases between them. The CDR3 nucleotides read TGTGCCAGCAGGGGAGTCAATCAGCCCCAGCATTTT. This sequence encodes CASRGVNQPQHF.

Remarks on this clonotype: This sequence may be a read error, since a much larger clone differs from it by one base. The V and J genes are TRBV20-1 and TRBJ2-1, with D uncertain. The CDR3 length is 12 residues. V was shortened by 3 bases and J by 1 base, with 4 bases between the two germline ends. Looked up from germline, CDR1 is DFQATT and CDR2 is SNEGSKA (reference sequence). The CDR3 sequence is CSARTSYNEQFF. Here the CDR3 DNA reads TGCAGTGCTAGGACATCCTACAATGAGCAGTTCTTC.

The chain has TRBV6-6 and TRBJ1-1; D ambiguous. CDR1 is MNHNY, CDR2 SVGAGI, per germline (reference sequence). V lost 8 bases to trimming and J lost 1 base, with 11 bases between them. This CDR3 region has 13 residues. In nucleotides, the CDR3 is TGTGCCAGCGCCAAGACACCGAACACTGAAGCTTTCTTT. Translation: CASAKTPNTEAFF.

As for this clonotype: Germline and junction disagree at one end, which may indicate a read error. The rearrangement uses TRBV9 and TRBJ1-5; D is uncertain. The CDR3 has 13 amino acids. Germline CDR1 and CDR2: SGDLS and YYNGEE. CDR3 nucleotide sequence: TGTGCCAGCAGCTACGGGAGCAATCAGCCCCAGCTTTTT. It translates to CASSYGSNQPQLF.

This chain joins TRBV9 and TRBJ2-7; TRBD2 might be the D (5 bases). Germline V gene data show CDR1 as SGDLS and CDR2 as YYNGEE. The ends were cut back, 2 bases at V and 1 base at J, with 10 bases in the middle. CDR3 length: 14 residues. This chain's CDR3 is CASSVGLDSYEQYF. The CDR3 DNA reads TGTGCCAGCAGCGTCGGACTGGATTCCTACGAGCAGTACTTC.

In its sample, this clonotype is large. V is TRBV20-1 and J is TRBJ2-1; D may be TRBD1 or TRBD2 (5 bases each). This CDR3 is 16 amino acids long. V lost 3 bases, J lost 0 bases, and 15 bases lay in between. The germline CDR1 and CDR2 sequences are DFQATT and SNEGSKA (reference sequence). The CDR3 DNA is TGCAGTGCTAGTCCCGGGACGGCGAGCTCCTACAATGAGCAGTTCTTC. Its translation: CSASPGTASSYNEQFF.

This clonotype was recorded only once. The rearrangement links TRBV5-4 to TRBJ1-3; D is undetermined. Trimming removed 2 bases from V and 1 base from J, with 10 bases in between. This CDR3 contains 15 residues. Per the germline V gene, CDR1 is SGHNT and CDR2 is YYREEE (reference sequence). In DNA, the CDR3 is TGTGCCAGCAGCTTTGGAGTGGCGTCTGGAAACACCATATATTTT. This gives the protein CASSFGVASGNTIYF.

The V and J genes are TRBV6-5 and TRBJ1-5; possible D gene TRBD1, 5 bases. Trimming took off 6 bases at V and 8 bases at J, with 17 bases between the two ends. This CDR3 has 14 residues. Germline-derived CDR1 and CDR2 are MNHEY and SVGAGI. CDR3 sequence (DNA): TGTGCCAGCAGCCCGTATGGGGCCACCGAGCCCCAGCATTTT. Amino acids: CASSPYGATEPQHF.

The chain links TRBV6-1 to TRBJ1-2; D is possibly TRBD1 (6 bases). There are 14 residues in the CDR3. The V end lost 6 bases, the J end lost 9 bases, and 20 bases lay between the germline ends. Germline loops: CDR1 MNHNS, CDR2 SASEGT. The CDR3 DNA is TGTGCCAGCAGCTCTGGATCGACGGGGGCGAGCTACACCTTC. Translated, it gives CASSSGSTGASYTF.

This clonotype was detected only a few times. This rearrangement joins TRBV5-1 to TRBJ1-1; tentatively, D is TRBD1 (5 bases). CDR1 is SGHRS and CDR2 is YFSETQ in the germline V gene. V was pared by 4 bases and J by 0 bases, with 13 bases between. CDR3 length: 15 amino acids. This chain's CDR3 is CASSELGVMNTEAFF. The CDR3 DNA sequence: TGCGCCAGCAGCGAACTGGGGGTCATGAACACTGAAGCTTTCTTT.

The CDR3 here is CASSYSGAGGLNTGELFF. CDR3 coding DNA: TGTGCCAGCAGTTACTCTGGAGCGGGAGGGTTAAACACCGGGGAGCTGTTTTTT. V usage is TRBV6-6 and J usage is TRBJ2-2, with TRBD2 identical over 10 bases. The V segment lost 0 bases and the J segment 2 bases; nucleotides outside the gene matches: 6. Germline V lookup: CDR1 MNHNY, CDR2 SVGAGI (reference sequence). This CDR3 is built from 18 residues.

This clonotype is a singleton in its sample. The chain recombines TRBV6-4 with TRBJ1-4; D gene ambiguous. The V gene's germline CDR1 is MRHNA and CDR2 SNTAGT. The CDR3 has 11 amino acids. The CDR3 coding sequence is TGTGCTACCAGATCCCCTGAAAAACTGTTTTTT. Amino acids: CATRSPEKLFF.